The 25 T cell receptor beta chains below all came from one sample that was sequenced in a study of identical twins. Using its own MiXCR run on the 5' RACE reads, TCRdb lists one record per CDR3 protein. The sample has approximately 680,000 distinct CDR3 sequences; roughly 7.2% are singletons. In addition, the sample was reused for a study of yellow fever vaccine responses in identical twins.

The sample consisted of PBMCs. The receptors originated from a woman between 18 and 29 years old in good health.

This clonotype was detected ten times or more. The V and J genes are TRBV7-2 and TRBJ2-3; no firm D call. V was clipped by 1 base and J by 5 bases, with 13 bases between them. Looked up from germline, CDR1 is SGHTA and CDR2 is FQGNSA. This CDR3 contains 15 residues. The CDR3 DNA follows: TGTGCCAGCAGCTTAGTTTCGCACGGGCGAGATACGCAGTATTTT. Its translation: CASSLVSHGRDTQYF.

This clonotype was recorded many times. J is TRBJ2-1 and V is TRBV7-9; TRBD2 might be the D (5 bases). The CDR3 is 13 amino acids. Germline CDR1 and CDR2: SEHNR and FQNEAQ (reference sequence). Trimming cost V 1 base and J 6 bases, with 7 bases left between them. The CDR3: CASSLVASNEQFF. The CDR3 nucleotides are TGTGCCAGCAGCTTAGTAGCGTCCAATGAGCAGTTCTTC.

The V and J genes are TRBV7-9 and TRBJ2-3, with TRBD2 matching over 9 bases. The length of the CDR3 is 17 residues. Trimming at V came to 0 bases and at J to 10 bases, leaving 14 bases not matched to a gene. Germline V lookup: CDR1 SEHNR, CDR2 FQNEAQ (reference sequence). The CDR3 loop reads CASSLAGGGRAGPSQYF. The CDR3 nucleotides are TGTGCCAGCAGCTTAGCCGGGGGCGGGAGGGCCGGTCCGTCGCAGTATTTT. Full variable domain (remainder filled in from reference TRBV7-9 and TRBJ2-3): DTGVSQNPRHKITKRGQNVTFRCDPISEHNRLYWYRQTLGQGPEFLTYFQNEAQLEKSRLLSDRFSAERPKGSFSTLEIQRTEQGDSAMYLCASSLAGGGRAGPSQYFGPGTRLTVL.

This clonotype was counted ten times or more. The gene calls are TRBV16 and TRBJ1-2, with 9 bases matching TRBD1. The CDR3 has 15 amino acids. Germline CDR1 is KGHSY and CDR2 is FQNENV. Trimming cost V 8 bases and J 0 bases; bases outside gene matches: 7. The CDR3 DNA is TGTGCCAGCCTGCTTGGGACAGGGACTAACTATGGCTACACCTTC. It codes for CASLLGTGTNYGYTF.

This clonotype was seen repeatedly, ten times or more. This chain joins TRBV5-5 and TRBJ1-5; D gene uncertain. V was clipped by 2 bases and J by 0 bases, with 9 bases between them. This CDR3 is 15 amino acids long. From germline, CDR1 is SGHKS and CDR2 YYEKEE (reference sequence). The CDR3 protein is CASSFAQHSNQPQHF. In DNA, the CDR3 is TGTGCCAGCAGCTTCGCACAGCATAGCAATCAGCCCCAGCATTTT. The full variable domain, in which reference TRBV5-5 and TRBJ1-5 provide the parts outside the CDR3, is DAGVTQSPTHLIKTRGQQVTLRCSPISGHKSVSWYQQVLGQGPQFIFQYYEKEERGRGNFPDRFSARQFPNYSSELNVNALLLGDSALYLCASSFAQHSNQPQHFGDGTRLSIL.

The table lists this clonotype with many counts. The chain links TRBV3-1 to TRBJ1-5; the D gene is possibly TRBD1 (5 bases). The CDR3 has 13 amino acids. Germline values: CDR1 LGHDT, CDR2 YNNKEL (reference sequence). Between the trimmed V and J ends, which lost 9 bases and 2 bases, there was a span of 11 bases. The DNA of the CDR3 is TGTGCCAGTTCTCAGGGTCGCAATCAGCCCCAGCATTTT. This sequence encodes CASSQGRNQPQHF.

J is TRBJ2-3 and V is TRBV5-1, with D perhaps TRBD2 (5 bases). Germline loops: CDR1 SGHRS, CDR2 YFSETQ. This CDR3 is 16 amino acids long. Trimming removed 0 bases from V and 0 bases from J, with 11 bases in between. This CDR3 is CASSLEESGSTDTQYF. The CDR3 bases are TGCGCCAGCAGCTTGGAAGAGTCGGGAAGCACAGATACGCAGTATTTT.

The genes are TRBV29-1 and TRBJ2-5, with D unresolved. CDR3 length equals 14 residues. The germline V gene has CDR1 SQVTM and CDR2 ANQGSEA. V lost 1 base, J lost 1 base, and 10 bases lay in between. The CDR3 here is CSVEGAETQETQYF. Written as DNA, the CDR3 is TGCAGCGTTGAAGGGGCGGAGACCCAAGAGACCCAGTACTTC.

Ten or more counts support this clonotype. This chain connects TRBV7-8 to TRBJ1-5; D call uncertain. V was shortened by 6 bases and J by 2 bases, with 17 bases between the two germline ends. Germline lookup yields CDR1 SGHVS and CDR2 FQNEAQ. The CDR3 runs to 16 residues. CDR3: CASSQSRLPGNQPQHF. The CDR3, as DNA: TGTGCCAGCAGTCAATCTAGGTTGCCCGGCAATCAGCCCCAGCATTTT.

This clonotype was picked up many times. This chain joins TRBV11-2 and TRBJ1-2, with TRBD1 identical over 9 bases. This CDR3 is built from 15 residues. The ends lost 5 bases at V and 0 bases at J; junction bases unmatched: 4. CDR1 and CDR2 (germline): SGHAT, FQNNGV. The CDR3 coding sequence is TGTGCCAGCAGCACTTACAGGGGGCCTAACTATGGCTACACCTTC. It encodes CASSTYRGPNYGYTF. Full variable domain (remainder filled in from reference TRBV11-2 and TRBJ1-2): EAGVAQSPRYKIIEKRQSVAFWCNPISGHATLYWYQQILGQGPKLLIQFQNNGVVDDSQLPKDRFSAERLKGVDSTLKIQPAKLEDSAVYLCASSTYRGPNYGYTFGSGTRLTVV.

The sample holds many counts of this clonotype. The chain is built from TRBV28 and TRBJ1-1, with 8 positions matching TRBD1. Germline-derived CDR1 and CDR2 are MDHEN and SYDVKM. J gave up 6 bases and V 5 bases, and 11 bases lay outside the gene matches. The CDR3 has 15 amino acids. The CDR3 protein is CASSGGGRGLAEAFF. The CDR3 DNA reads TGTGCCAGCAGTGGGGGGGGCAGGGGGCTTGCTGAAGCTTTCTTT. Looking up the rest from reference TRBV28 and TRBJ1-1 gives the full variable domain: DVKVTQSSRYLVKRTGEKVFLECVQDMDHENMFWYRQDPGLGLRLIYFSYDVKMKEKGDIPEGYSVSREKKERFSLILESASTNQTSMYLCASSGGGRGLAEAFFGQGTRLTVV.

This clonotype was counted a few times. The chain is built from TRBV14 and TRBJ2-7; weak D call: TRBD2 (6 bases). CDR1 is SGHDN and CDR2 is FVKESK in the germline V gene. The CDR3 is 14 residues long. V lost 0 bases, J lost 7 bases, and 13 bases lay in between. DNA of the CDR3: TGTGCCAGCAGCCAAGACGGGGGAGTTCCGGAGCAGTACGTC. Its translation: CASSQDGGVPEQYV.

This clonotype was observed a few times. V usage is TRBV12-3 or TRBV12-4 and J usage is TRBJ2-1; 9 positions match TRBD2. Trimming at V came to 8 bases and at J to 7 bases, leaving 12 bases not matched to a gene. This CDR3 spans 15 amino acids. CDR3 region: CASRRSSGSLNEQFF. CDR3 DNA: TGTGCCAGCCGACGGAGTAGCGGGAGTTTGAATGAGCAGTTCTTC.

This clonotype has a count of ten or more. The chain joins TRBV4-1 to TRBJ1-1, with D hard to call. V was shortened by 0 bases and J by 0 bases, with 8 bases between the two germline ends. Germline-derived CDR1 and CDR2 are MGHRA and YSYEKL. The CDR3 covers 15 residues. In nucleotides, the CDR3 is TGCGCCAGCAGCCAAGACCCTGGCCTGAACACTGAAGCTTTCTTT. This codes for CASSQDPGLNTEAFF.

The chain employs TRBV12-3 or TRBV12-4 and TRBJ2-1; a possible D gene is TRBD2 (6 bases). The V gene lost 8 bases and the J gene lost 7 bases, with 18 bases spanning the gap. The CDR3 contains 14 residues. The chain's CDR3 is CASASRGGENEQFF. For the CDR3, the DNA is TGTGCCAGCGCATCACGCGGCGGGGAAAATGAGCAGTTCTTC.

The CDR3 loop reads CASSLTGSVYEQYF. CDR3 DNA sequence: TGTGCCAGCAGCCTGACAGGGTCGGTCTACGAGCAGTACTTC. The chain combines TRBV5-5 with TRBJ2-7; 7 nucleotides align to TRBD1. V lost 4 bases and J lost 3; bases outside the gene matches: 7. The CDR3 is 14 amino acids. Germline V lookup: CDR1 SGHKS, CDR2 YYEKEE (reference sequence). The variable domain in full, completed from reference TRBV5-5 and TRBJ2-7, reads DAGVTQSPTHLIKTRGQQVTLRCSPISGHKSVSWYQQVLGQGPQFIFQYYEKEERGRGNFPDRFSARQFPNYSSELNVNALLLGDSALYLCASSLTGSVYEQYFGPGTRLTVT.

This clonotype was seen repeatedly, ten times or more. V gene TRBV12-3 or TRBV12-4 combines with J gene TRBJ1-2, with 8 bases identical to TRBD1. The V and J ends lost 6 bases and 4 bases, in that order; junction bases with no gene match: 10. The CDR3 is 15 residues long. The chain's CDR3 is CASRDSGGGGYGYTF. CDR3 in DNA: TGTGCCAGCAGGGACTCAGGGGGCGGCGGCTATGGCTACACCTTC.

This chain joins TRBV9 and TRBJ2-5; TRBD2 agrees at 11 bases. The CDR3 is 18 residues long. The ends lost 4 bases at V and 1 base at J; junction bases unmatched: 12. Looked up from germline, CDR1 is SGDLS and CDR2 is YYNGEE. This chain's CDR3 is CASSYRLAGLSTQETQYF. CDR3 sequence (DNA): TGTGCCAGCAGCTACCGACTAGCGGGGTTGTCGACCCAAGAGACCCAGTACTTC.

The chain employs TRBV20-1 and TRBJ2-1, with TRBD2 matching 14 bases. There are 16 residues in the CDR3. With V trimmed by 0 bases and J by 12 bases, 10 bases remained unmatched. The germline gives CDR1 DFQATT, CDR2 SNEGSKA (reference sequence). CDR3: CSARDSGTSGSSWQFF. The DNA for the CDR3 is TGCAGTGCTAGAGATTCCGGGACTAGCGGGAGTTCTTGGCAGTTCTTC.

This clonotype came up many times. The rearrangement joins TRBV12-3 or TRBV12-4 to TRBJ1-5; D is perhaps TRBD1 (5 bases). Trimming removed 5 bases at V and 7 bases at J, with 15 bases between. The CDR3 has 14 amino acids. Written as DNA, the CDR3 is TGTGCCAGCAGTCGGAGGGACTCGAGACAGCCCCAGCATTTT. This encodes CASSRRDSRQPQHF.

This clonotype occurred many times. The chain carries TRBV20-1 and TRBJ1-1, with TRBD1 identical over 9 bases. Germline trimming cut 2 bases from V and 4 bases from J; bases unmatched to any gene: 8. The CDR3 consists of 15 residues. CDR1 is DFQATT and CDR2 is SNEGSKA in the germline V gene (reference sequence). The CDR3 is CSARPPTGGITEAFF. DNA of the CDR3: TGCAGTGCTAGACCGCCGACAGGGGGGATCACTGAAGCTTTCTTT.

This clonotype was observed a handful of times. V gene TRBV7-9 combines with J gene TRBJ2-1; 8 positions match TRBD2. CDR1 is SEHNR, CDR2 FQNEAQ, per germline (reference sequence). The CDR3 runs to 17 residues. The V gene end was trimmed by 5 bases and the J gene end by 4 bases; junction bases not matched to a gene: 13. The CDR3 reads CASSPRAGAGSYNEQFF. In nucleotides, the CDR3 is TGTGCCAGCAGCCCCCGAGCGGGAGCTGGGTCTTACAATGAGCAGTTCTTC.

A few counts support this clonotype. The chain joins TRBV20-1 to TRBJ2-2, with D possibly matching TRBD2 (5 bases). This CDR3 has 13 amino acids. The germline V gene encodes CDR1 DFQATT and CDR2 SNEGSKA (reference sequence). The ends were cut back, 8 bases at V and 6 bases at J, with 16 bases in the middle. For the CDR3, the DNA is TGCAGTACGGGATATTCTAGGGCCGGGGAGCTGTTTTTT. This sequence encodes CSTGYSRAGELFF.

At least ten counts were recorded for this clonotype. The rearrangement joins TRBV12-3 or TRBV12-4 to TRBJ1-5; no definite D call. Trimming shortened V by 3 bases and J by 7 bases, and 7 bases separated the two germline ends. This CDR3 spans 12 amino acids. CDR3 amino acids: CASSLNGQPQHF. The CDR3 DNA reads as TGTGCCAGCAGTTTGAACGGACAGCCCCAGCATTTT.

This clonotype was counted between two and nine times. V gene TRBV3-1 combines with J gene TRBJ2-2, with 10 bases identical to TRBD2. CDR1 and CDR2 (germline): LGHDT, YNNKEL (reference sequence). With V trimmed by 4 bases and J by 4 bases, 3 bases remained unmatched. The CDR3 runs to 15 residues. Here the CDR3 DNA reads TGTGCCAGCAGCCCAGCGGGGGGGCTCACCGGGGAGCTGTTTTTT. This encodes CASSPAGGLTGELFF.